The clone carrying this T cell receptor beta chain was counted a few times. These data come from a study of blood T cell repertoires in COVID-19. Overall study context: COVID-19 samples from acute and convalescent phases originated in the United States, Italy and Spain. PBMCs, B-cell-depleted T cells, or T cells provided the cDNA or gDNA that made up the material.

The repertoire was sequenced with immunoSEQ multiplex PCR; TCRdb's copy has only in-frame clones and lacks some. The top ten hold over 0.8% of the sample, which has roughly 300,000 clones, roughly 90% seen once. This CDR3 has 15 residues. V was pared by 4 bases and J by 8 bases, with 20 bases between. CDR1 and CDR2 (germline): SNHLY, FYNNEI. The receptor was derived from a woman in her 30s who had recovered from COVID-19. The specimen sequenced was PBMCs or T cells enriched from blood (not recorded which). This sequence joins TRBV2 and TRBJ1-2; a weak D match, TRBD1 (6 bases). The CDR3 here is CASSVLVGALEGYTF. CDR3 in DNA: TGTGCCAGCAGTGTTCTGGTGGGGGCGTTGGAAGGCTACACCTTC.